One sample yielded the 28 T cell receptor beta chains listed below, sequenced in a study of shared T cell receptors in the human thymus. The repertoire was sequenced with immunoSEQ multiplex PCR; TCRdb's copy has only in-frame clones and lacks some. This table holds approximately 400,000 clones, approximately 95% found once. Sequenced: thymocytes. The receptors were gathered from a human donor.

This clone was seen just once. The chain combines TRBV18 with TRBJ1-6, with TRBD1 as a possible D gene (5 bases). The CDR3 sequence is 17 residues long. CDR1 is KGHSH, CDR2 LQKENI, per germline. Deletions cut 0 bases from V and 0 bases from J, with 9 bases between. CDR3 amino acids: CASSPPGRDSYNSPLHF. DNA for the CDR3: TGTGCCAGCTCACCACCGGGACGGGACTCCTATAATTCACCCCTCCACTTT.

The chain employs TRBV28 and TRBJ1-2, with a possible D match to TRBD1 (5 bases). Per the germline V gene, CDR1 is MDHEN and CDR2 is SYDVKM. V gave up 7 bases and J gave up 1 base, with 16 bases separating them. CDR3 length: 15 residues. DNA for the CDR3: TGTGCCAGCACCCCGCGCCGGGGGGATAACTATGGCTACACCTTC. This sequence encodes CASTPRRGDNYGYTF.

This chain uses TRBV7-3 with TRBJ2-7; D is undetermined. The CDR3 sequence is 14 residues long. Looked up from germline, CDR1 is SGHTA and CDR2 is FQGTGA. Between the trimmed V and J ends, which lost 6 bases and 7 bases, there was a span of 19 bases. CDR3 bases: TGTGCCAGCAGGTCTATCCGCCTAACGAGAGAGCAGTACTTC. The encoded protein is CASRSIRLTREQYF.

This chain uses TRBV4-1 with TRBJ2-7; D remains ambiguous. V was cut by 1 base and J by 3 bases, with 10 bases left in between. The CDR3 covers 14 residues. Per germline, CDR1 MGHRA and CDR2 YSYEKL. CDR3 coding DNA: TGCGCCAGCAGCCAAGCGGCGGAACTCTACGAGCAGTACTTC. This sequence encodes CASSQAAELYEQYF.

The J gene is TRBJ2-1, the V gene TRBV7-9, with a weak D call TRBD2 (5 bases). The CDR3 has 16 residues. V lost 5 bases to trimming and J lost 5 bases, with 19 bases between them. CDR1 and CDR2 (germline): SEHNR, FQNEAQ (reference sequence). The CDR3 DNA is TGTGCCAGCAGCCTCAAATCCCCCCTAGCCCACAATGAGCAGTTCTTC. It specifies CASSLKSPLAHNEQFF.

The chain links TRBV10-1 to TRBJ1-3; TRBD1 is a possible D gene (5 bases). The germline V and J ends were trimmed by 8 bases and 0 bases, with 14 bases remaining between them. The CDR3 consists of 15 residues. The germline gives CDR1 WNHNN, CDR2 SYGVQD (reference sequence). The CDR3 sequence: CASPLRGGSGNTIYF. In DNA, the CDR3 is TGCGCCAGCCCACTTCGGGGGGGCTCTGGAAACACCATATATTTT.

The chain carries TRBV5-8 and TRBJ2-4; a possible D gene is TRBD1 (6 bases). V gave up 6 bases and J gave up 2 bases, with 12 bases separating them. This CDR3 spans 14 amino acids. Looked up from germline, CDR1 is SGHTS and CDR2 is YDEGEE. For the CDR3, the DNA is TGTGCCAGCAACGGACAGATGACCAAAAACATTCAGTACTTC. This encodes CASNGQMTKNIQYF.

This chain uses TRBV5-1 with TRBJ2-7; D is unclear. The CDR3 is 13 amino acids. From germline, CDR1 is SGHRS and CDR2 YFSETQ. Trimming pared 2 bases from V and 3 bases from J, leaving 9 bases between. CDR3 loop: CASSLSGYYEQYF. The CDR3 DNA reads TGCGCCAGCAGCTTATCAGGCTACTACGAGCAGTACTTC.

The chain uses TRBV5-4 and TRBJ2-7; 9 nucleotides match TRBD1. The CDR3 spans 16 residues. The germline V gene encodes CDR1 SGHNT and CDR2 YYREEE (reference sequence). V was clipped by 5 bases and J by 1 base; unmatched bases: 10. CDR3 residues: CASRGTGGASSYEQYF. The CDR3 nucleotides are TGTGCCAGCAGGGGTACAGGGGGCGCATCGTCCTACGAGCAGTACTTC.

V is TRBV4-1 and J is TRBJ2-7, with TRBD1 identical over 8 bases. The CDR3 loop spans 16 amino acids. Germline CDR1 is MGHRA and CDR2 is YSYEKL. V was clipped by 3 bases and J by 3 bases; unmatched bases: 10. The CDR3 DNA sequence: TGCGCCAGCAGCCAGGAATTTCCCGGGACAGGCTACGAGCAGTACTTC. Translation gives CASSQEFPGTGYEQYF.

V gene TRBV29-1 combines with J gene TRBJ2-1; 14 positions agree with TRBD2. Per the germline V gene, CDR1 is SQVTM and CDR2 is ANQGSEA. The J segment lost 8 bases and the V segment lost 4 bases, leaving 16 bases of the junction unmatched. CDR3 length equals 18 residues. CDR3: CSVVGLAGVEFVRHEQFF. The DNA for the CDR3 is TGCAGCGTTGTGGGACTAGCGGGAGTTGAGTTCGTTCGCCATGAGCAGTTCTTC.

The chain carries TRBV28 and TRBJ1-1, with a possible D match to TRBD1 (6 bases). V was clipped by 8 bases and J by 4 bases, with 20 bases between them. Looked up from germline, CDR1 is MDHEN and CDR2 is SYDVKM. The CDR3 is made up of 15 amino acids. The CDR3 region has the DNA TGTGCCAGCGGCCTTAGAACAGGGAATGGCACTGAAGCTTTCTTT. Amino acid sequence: CASGLRTGNGTEAFF.

The sample holds one count of this clone. The chain combines TRBV5-1 with TRBJ2-2; 10 positions match TRBD1. Trimming at V came to 4 bases and at J to 7 bases, leaving 7 bases not matched to a gene. Per germline, CDR1 SGHRS and CDR2 YFSETQ. CDR3 length equals 15 residues. CDR3 residues: CASSEGQGCSGELFF. The CDR3 bases are TGCGCCAGCAGCGAGGGACAGGGGTGTAGCGGGGAGCTGTTTTTT. Full variable domain (missing parts from reference TRBV5-1 and TRBJ2-2): KAGVTQTPRYLIKTRGQQVTLSCSPISGHRSVSWYQQTPGQGLQFLFEYFSETQRNKGNFPGRFSGRQFSNSRSEMNVSTLELGDSALYLCASSEGQGCSGELFFGEGSRLTVL.

The chain carries TRBV15 and TRBJ2-3; unclear D gene. This CDR3 has 14 amino acids. The V and J ends lost 5 bases and 0 bases respectively, with 9 bases between them. Germline CDR1 reads LNHNV; CDR2 reads YYDKDF (reference sequence). CDR3 in DNA: TGTGCCACCAGCCACGGCTCTAGCACAGATACGCAGTATTTT. Its translation is CATSHGSSTDTQYF.

The CDR3 DNA reads TGTGCCAGTACAGGGACTAGCTTCTACAATGAGCAGTTCTTC. Protein product: CASTGTSFYNEQFF. The chain joins TRBV19 to TRBJ2-1; TRBD2 agrees at 9 bases. CDR1 is LNHDA, CDR2 SQIVND, per germline (reference sequence). V lost 7 bases to trimming and J lost 3 bases; unmatched junction nucleotides: 4. The length of the CDR3 is 14 residues. Using reference TRBV19 and TRBJ2-1 for the parts outside the CDR3, the full variable domain is DGGITQSPKYLFRKEGQNVTLSCEQNLNHDAMYWYRQDPGQGLRLIYYSQIVNDFQKGDIAEGYSVSREKKESFPLTVTSAQKNPTAFYLCASTGTSFYNEQFFGPGTRLTVL.

The gene calls are TRBV11-2 and TRBJ1-1, with unresolved D. V was pared by 1 base and J by 6 bases, with 6 bases between. CDR1 is SGHAT, CDR2 FQNNGV, per germline. The CDR3 is 12 residues long. The CDR3 is CASSLGRAEAFF. The CDR3 DNA reads TGTGCCAGCAGCTTAGGTCGAGCTGAAGCTTTCTTT.

This clone has only one observation. The rearrangement links TRBV28 to TRBJ2-1, with 10 positions matching TRBD2. The CDR3 has 21 amino acids. Germline-derived CDR1 and CDR2 are MDHEN and SYDVKM. V lost 3 bases and J lost 0; bases outside the gene matches: 17. In DNA, the CDR3 is TGTGCCAGCAGTTTTCTTGGACTAGCGGAACACGATCTGAGCTCCTACAATGAGCAGTTCTTC. This encodes CASSFLGLAEHDLSSYNEQFF. Full variable domain (remainder filled in from reference TRBV28 and TRBJ2-1): DVKVTQSSRYLVKRTGEKVFLECVQDMDHENMFWYRQDPGLGLRLIYFSYDVKMKEKGDIPEGYSVSREKKERFSLILESASTNQTSMYLCASSFLGLAEHDLSSYNEQFFGPGTRLTVL.

J is TRBJ2-7 and V is TRBV9, with 10 bases aligning to TRBD2. The CDR3 is 14 amino acids. Trimming cost V 4 bases and J 6 bases; bases outside gene matches: 7. In germline, CDR1 is SGDLS, CDR2 YYNGEE. The CDR3 loop is CASSPQAGGPEQYF. CDR3 coding DNA: TGTGCCAGCAGCCCCCAAGCGGGAGGGCCCGAGCAGTACTTC.

The J gene is TRBJ1-5, the V gene TRBV11-2; perhaps TRBD1 as D (6 bases). The CDR3 consists of 13 residues. Per the germline V gene, CDR1 is SGHAT and CDR2 is FQNNGV. Trimming stripped 0 bases from V and 6 bases from J, with 6 bases between. CDR3 amino acids: CASSLDRGQPQHF. The DNA for the CDR3 is TGTGCCAGCAGCTTAGACAGGGGTCAGCCCCAGCATTTT.

The chain carries TRBV10-2 and TRBJ2-4; a weak D match, TRBD2 (6 bases). The CDR3 runs 16 residues. Germline values: CDR1 WSHSY, CDR2 SAAADI. V lost 6 bases and J lost 0, with 15 bases in between. DNA for the CDR3: TGCGCCAGCAGGGGATCCGCGGGACTAGCCAAAAACATTCAGTACTTC. Residues: CASRGSAGLAKNIQYF.

The chain uses TRBV5-1 and TRBJ2-1, with 9 bases identical to TRBD2. The V gene's germline CDR1 is SGHRS and CDR2 YFSETQ. Trimming cost V 4 bases and J 4 bases; bases outside gene matches: 6. The CDR3 has 15 residues. The CDR3 nucleotides are TGCGCCAGCAGCCCCCTAGCGGGACCTTACAATGAGCAGTTCTTC. It yields the protein CASSPLAGPYNEQFF.

The chain links TRBV7-9 to TRBJ2-7, with D unresolved. The CDR3 loop spans 13 amino acids. CDR1 SEHNR and CDR2 FQNEAQ come from the germline V gene (reference sequence). V lost 6 bases and J lost 3, with 12 bases in between. The CDR3 spells CASSFGNLYEQYF. The DNA of the CDR3 is TGTGCCAGCAGTTTCGGAAACCTCTACGAGCAGTACTTC.

V usage is TRBV6-1 and J usage is TRBJ1-4; D possibly corresponds to TRBD1 (6 bases). Between the trimmed V and J ends, which lost 4 bases and 8 bases, there was a span of 14 bases. Germline-derived CDR1 and CDR2 are MNHNS and SASEGT. This CDR3 spans 14 amino acids. The CDR3 loop is CASSVYRAEEKLFF. CDR3 sequence (DNA): TGTGCCAGCAGTGTCTACAGGGCGGAAGAAAAACTGTTTTTT.

In its sample, this clone was seen once. This chain joins TRBV6-1 and TRBJ1-3; D not resolved. Trimming stripped 7 bases from V and 3 bases from J, with 16 bases between. CDR3 length: 15 amino acids. Germline CDR1 reads MNHNS; CDR2 reads SASEGT. CDR3 loop: CASTLWREFGNTIYF. CDR3 coding DNA: TGTGCCAGCACCCTATGGCGGGAGTTTGGAAACACCATATATTTT.

This rearrangement joins TRBV10-3 to TRBJ1-2; 8 bases map to TRBD1. CDR3 length: 11 residues. Losses at the gene ends were 9 bases for V and 8 bases for J; bases not matched to a gene: 5. Germline-derived CDR1 and CDR2 are ENHRY and SYGVKD. CDR3 sequence reads: CAIEDREGYTF. Here the CDR3 DNA reads TGTGCCATTGAGGACAGGGAAGGCTACACCTTC.

The V and J genes are TRBV7-2 and TRBJ2-7; 7 bases agree with TRBD1. The CDR3 sequence is 20 residues long. The germline V gene encodes CDR1 SGHTA and CDR2 FQGNSA. V trimming: 0 bases; J trimming: 0 bases; junction bases outside the gene matches: 17. CDR3 in DNA: TGTGCCAGCAGCTTAGCGGGCCGGGACAGTCGTCACACCCTCTCCTACGAGCAGTACTTC. Protein: CASSLAGRDSRHTLSYEQYF.

This chain connects TRBV7-2 to TRBJ2-1, with D perhaps matching TRBD2 (6 bases). V was pared by 11 bases and J by 4 bases, with 15 bases between. Germline values: CDR1 SGHTA, CDR2 FQGNSA. This CDR3 region has 13 residues. The CDR3 DNA follows: TGTGCCGACCCGGCGGGACCATACAATGAGCAGTTCTTC. This gives the protein CADPAGPYNEQFF. The whole variable domain, remainder taken from reference TRBV7-2 and TRBJ2-1, is GAGVSQSPSNKVTEKGKDVELRCDPISGHTALYWYRQSLGQGLEFLIYFQGNSAPDKSGLPSDRFSAERTGGSVSTLTIQRTQQEDSAVYLCADPAGPYNEQFFGPGTRLTVL.

The chain carries TRBV18 and TRBJ2-1; no clear D. The CDR3 totals 20 residues. The V gene's germline CDR1 is KGHSH and CDR2 LQKENI. V lost 1 base and J lost 0, with 22 bases in between. CDR3 loop: CASSPRKPKSPRSSYNEQFF. As DNA, the CDR3 is TGTGCCAGCTCACCACGGAAGCCTAAGTCCCCCCGTAGCTCCTACAATGAGCAGTTCTTC.